What follows are 3 T cell receptor beta chains derived from one specimen sequenced in a study of T cell repertoires in cytomegalovirus infection. TCRdb re-derived calls from the reads in MiXCR, one entry per CDR3 protein. The sample carries under 150,000 distinct CDR3 sequences, approximately 9.2% recorded once. Sequences were obtained from PBMCs. These receptors originate from a human donor in good health (CMV status not recorded). Some clones in this sample may be carry-over from other donors' samples.

At least ten counts were recorded for this clonotype. V is TRBV5-5 and J is TRBJ1-1, with TRBD1 matching over 8 bases. The CDR3 is 17 residues long. Germline V gives CDR1 SGHKS, CDR2 YYEKEE (reference sequence). Trimming at V came to 5 bases and at J to 0 bases, leaving 12 bases not matched to a gene. CDR3 sequence (DNA): TGTGCCAGCAGATTAAGGACAGGGCTCGGAATGAACACTGAAGCTTTCTTT. Translation: CASRLRTGLGMNTEAFF.

The table lists this clonotype with a few counts. The chain combines TRBV19 with TRBJ1-1, with a possible D match to TRBD1 (6 bases). V was shortened by 8 bases and J by 10 bases, with 20 bases between the two germline ends. Per the germline V gene, CDR1 is LNHDA and CDR2 is SQIVND (reference sequence). CDR3 size: 13 residues. The CDR3 DNA reads TGTGCCAGTGGGTCGGACAGCCCCTCGGGAGCTTTCTTT. The encoded protein is CASGSDSPSGAFF.

In this sample, this clonotype turned up many times. The chain combines TRBV5-1 with TRBJ2-1; possible D gene TRBD2, 6 bases. The length of the CDR3 is 17 residues. Germline V lookup: CDR1 SGHRS, CDR2 YFSETQ. The V and J ends lost 4 bases and 2 bases respectively, with 19 bases between them. CDR3 sequence reads: CASSPEFGGRAYNEQFF. The CDR3 DNA follows: TGCGCCAGCAGCCCAGAATTCGGGGGACGGGCCTACAATGAGCAGTTCTTC.